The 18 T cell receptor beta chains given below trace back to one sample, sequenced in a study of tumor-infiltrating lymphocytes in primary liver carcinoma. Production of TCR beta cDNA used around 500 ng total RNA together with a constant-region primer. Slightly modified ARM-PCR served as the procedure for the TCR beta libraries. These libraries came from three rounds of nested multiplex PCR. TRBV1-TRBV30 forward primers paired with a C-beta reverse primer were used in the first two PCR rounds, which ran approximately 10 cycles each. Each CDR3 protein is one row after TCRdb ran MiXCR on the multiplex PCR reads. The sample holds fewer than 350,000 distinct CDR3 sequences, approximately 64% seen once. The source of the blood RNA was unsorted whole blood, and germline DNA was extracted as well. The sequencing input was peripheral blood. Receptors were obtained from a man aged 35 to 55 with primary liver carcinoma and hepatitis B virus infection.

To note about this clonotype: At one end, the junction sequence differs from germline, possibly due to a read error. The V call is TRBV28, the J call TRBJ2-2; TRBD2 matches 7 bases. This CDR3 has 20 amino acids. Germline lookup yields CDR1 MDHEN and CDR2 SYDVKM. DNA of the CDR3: TGTGCCGGCAGACCTCGACTAGCCAGACAGCCACTCCGCGTTTCGGGGGAGCTGTTTTTT. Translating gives CAGRPRLARQPLRVSGELFF.

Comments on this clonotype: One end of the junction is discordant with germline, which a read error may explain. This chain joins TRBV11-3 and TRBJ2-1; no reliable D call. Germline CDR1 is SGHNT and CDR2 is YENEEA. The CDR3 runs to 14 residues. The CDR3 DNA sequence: TGCGCCAGCTCCAGTACCCTTTCGATGGGGGAGCAGTTCTTC. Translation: CASSSTLSMGEQFF.

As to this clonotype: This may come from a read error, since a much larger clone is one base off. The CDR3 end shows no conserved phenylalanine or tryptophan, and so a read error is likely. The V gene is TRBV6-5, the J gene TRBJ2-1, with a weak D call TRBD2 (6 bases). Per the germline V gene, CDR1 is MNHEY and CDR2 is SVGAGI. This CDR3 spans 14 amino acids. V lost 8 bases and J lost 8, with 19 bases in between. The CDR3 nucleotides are TGTGCCAGCTCCAACGGGAGAGGAGGGGATGAGCAGTTCTTA. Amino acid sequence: CASSNGRGGDEQFL.

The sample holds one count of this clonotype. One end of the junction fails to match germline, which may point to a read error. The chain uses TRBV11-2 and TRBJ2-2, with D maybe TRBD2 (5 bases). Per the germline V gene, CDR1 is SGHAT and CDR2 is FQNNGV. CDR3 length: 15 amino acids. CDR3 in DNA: TGTACCAGCAGCTTAGTTGGTCAGGTCACCGGGGAGCTGCTTTTT. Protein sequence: CTSSLVGQVTGELLF. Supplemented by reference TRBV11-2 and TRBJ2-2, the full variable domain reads EAGVAQSPRYKIIEKRQSVAFWCNPISGHATLYWYQQILGQGPKLLIQFQNNGVVDDSQLPKDRFSAERLKGVDSTLKIQPAKLEDSAVYLCTSSLVGQVTGELLFGEGSRLTVL.

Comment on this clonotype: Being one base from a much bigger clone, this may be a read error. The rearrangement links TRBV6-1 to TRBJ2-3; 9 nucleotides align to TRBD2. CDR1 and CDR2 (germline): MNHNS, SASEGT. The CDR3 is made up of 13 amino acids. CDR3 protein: CGSRRLAEDTQYF. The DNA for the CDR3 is TGTGGCAGCAGGCGACTAGCGGAAGATACGCAGTATTTT.

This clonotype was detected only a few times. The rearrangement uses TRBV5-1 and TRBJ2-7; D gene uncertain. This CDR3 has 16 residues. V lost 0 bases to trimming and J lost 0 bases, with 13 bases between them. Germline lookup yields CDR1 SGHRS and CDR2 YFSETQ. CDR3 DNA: TGCGCCAGCAGCTTGGATGGTACTCTACGCTCCTACGAGCAGTACTTC. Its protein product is CASSLDGTLRSYEQYF.

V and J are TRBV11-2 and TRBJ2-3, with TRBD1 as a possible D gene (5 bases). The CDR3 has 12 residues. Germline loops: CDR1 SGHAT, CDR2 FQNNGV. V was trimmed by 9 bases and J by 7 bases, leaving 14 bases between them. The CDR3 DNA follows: TGTGCCAGAAGAAACGACAGCAATACGCAGTATTTT. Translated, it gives CARRNDSNTQYF.

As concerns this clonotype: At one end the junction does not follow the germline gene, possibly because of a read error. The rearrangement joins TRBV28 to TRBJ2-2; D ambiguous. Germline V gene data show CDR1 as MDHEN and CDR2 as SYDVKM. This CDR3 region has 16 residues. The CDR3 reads CASNLVRPANTGELFF. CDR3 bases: TGTGCCAGCAATTTAGTTCGGCCGGCGAACACCGGGGAGCTGTTTTTT.

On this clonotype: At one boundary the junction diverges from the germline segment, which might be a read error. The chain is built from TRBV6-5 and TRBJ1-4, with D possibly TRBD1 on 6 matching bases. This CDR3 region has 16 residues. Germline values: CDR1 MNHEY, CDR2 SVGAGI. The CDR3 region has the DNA TGTGCCAGCAGTTACAAACAGGGCTGGCGCGATGAAAAACTGCTTTTT. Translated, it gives CASSYKQGWRDEKLLF.

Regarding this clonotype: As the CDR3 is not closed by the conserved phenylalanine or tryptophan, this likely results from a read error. CDR3 nucleotide sequence: TGTGCCAGCAACGTCGGGACAGTTGCCGATATGCAGTATTAT. It is translated as CASNVGTVADMQYY. V usage is TRBV11-2 and J usage is TRBJ2-3; 7 bases line up with TRBD1. The CDR3 runs 14 residues. Germline V lookup: CDR1 SGHAT, CDR2 FQNNGV.

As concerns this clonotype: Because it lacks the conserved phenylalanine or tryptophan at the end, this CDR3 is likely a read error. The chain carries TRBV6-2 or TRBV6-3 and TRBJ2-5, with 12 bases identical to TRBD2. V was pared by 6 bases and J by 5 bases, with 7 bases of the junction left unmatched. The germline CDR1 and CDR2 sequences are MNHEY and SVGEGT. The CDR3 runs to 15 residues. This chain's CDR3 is CASRPSGRAWETQYL. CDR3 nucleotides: TGTGCCAGCAGACCTAGCGGGAGGGCCTGGGAGACCCAGTACCTC.

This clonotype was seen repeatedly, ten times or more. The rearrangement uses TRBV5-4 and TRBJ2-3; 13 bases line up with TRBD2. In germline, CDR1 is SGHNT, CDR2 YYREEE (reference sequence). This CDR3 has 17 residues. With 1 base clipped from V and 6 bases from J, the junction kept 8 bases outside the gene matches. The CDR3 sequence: CASSLNWTSGSKDTQYF. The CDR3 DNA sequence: TGTGCCAGCAGCTTGAACTGGACTAGCGGGAGTAAGGATACGCAGTATTTT. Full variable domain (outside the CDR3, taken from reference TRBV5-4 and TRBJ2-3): ETGVTQSPTHLIKTRGQQVTLRCSSQSGHNTVSWYQQALGQGPQFIFQYYREEENGRGNFPPRFSGLQFPNYSSELNVNALELDDSALYLCASSLNWTSGSKDTQYFGPGTRLTVL.

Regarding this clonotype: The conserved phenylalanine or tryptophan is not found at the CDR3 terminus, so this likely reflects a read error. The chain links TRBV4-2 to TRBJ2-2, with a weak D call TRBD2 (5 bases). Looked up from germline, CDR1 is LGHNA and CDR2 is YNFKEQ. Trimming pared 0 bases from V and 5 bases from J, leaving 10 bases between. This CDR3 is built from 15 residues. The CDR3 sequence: CASSQETSGTGELFL. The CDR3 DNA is TGTGCCAGCAGCCAAGAAACTAGTGGGACCGGGGAGCTGTTTTTA.

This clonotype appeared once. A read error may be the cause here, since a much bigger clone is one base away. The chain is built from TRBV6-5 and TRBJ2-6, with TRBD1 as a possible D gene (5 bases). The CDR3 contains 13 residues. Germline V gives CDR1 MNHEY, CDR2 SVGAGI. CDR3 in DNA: TGTGCCAGCAGCCTTCCTGGGGCCAACGTCATGACTTTC. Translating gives CASSLPGANVMTF.

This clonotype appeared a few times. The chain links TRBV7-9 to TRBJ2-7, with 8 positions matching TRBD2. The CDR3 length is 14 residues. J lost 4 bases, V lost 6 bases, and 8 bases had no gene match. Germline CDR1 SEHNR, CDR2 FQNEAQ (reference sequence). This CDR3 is CASSGSGSSYEQYF. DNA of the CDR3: TGTGCCAGCAGTGGGAGCGGGAGTAGTTACGAGCAGTACTTC. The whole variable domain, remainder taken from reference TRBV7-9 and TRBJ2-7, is DTGVSQNPRHKITKRGQNVTFRCDPISEHNRLYWYRQTLGQGPEFLTYFQNEAQLEKSRLLSDRFSAERPKGSFSTLEIQRTEQGDSAMYLCASSGSGSSYEQYFGPGTRLTVT.

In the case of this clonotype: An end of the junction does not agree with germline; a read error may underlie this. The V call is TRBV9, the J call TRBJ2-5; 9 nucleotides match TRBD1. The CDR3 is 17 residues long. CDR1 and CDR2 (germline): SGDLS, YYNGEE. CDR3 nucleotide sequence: TGTGCCATCAGCGTAGACGGTCCACAGGGGGCGAGAGAGACCCAGTACTTC. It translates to CAISVDGPQGARETQYF.

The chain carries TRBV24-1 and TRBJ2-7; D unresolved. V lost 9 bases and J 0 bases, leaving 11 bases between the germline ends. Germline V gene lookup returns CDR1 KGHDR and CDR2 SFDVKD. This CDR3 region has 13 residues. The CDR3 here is CATQDGSSYEQYF. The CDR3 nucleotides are TGTGCCACCCAGGACGGAAGCTCCTACGAGCAGTACTTC.

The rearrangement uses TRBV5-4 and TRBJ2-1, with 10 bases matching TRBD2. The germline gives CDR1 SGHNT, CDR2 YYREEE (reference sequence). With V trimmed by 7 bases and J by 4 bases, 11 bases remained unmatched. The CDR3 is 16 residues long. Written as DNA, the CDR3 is TGTGCCAGCGCCATGGCGAGCGGGAGGGGTTACAATGAGCAGTTCTTC. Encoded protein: CASAMASGRGYNEQFF.